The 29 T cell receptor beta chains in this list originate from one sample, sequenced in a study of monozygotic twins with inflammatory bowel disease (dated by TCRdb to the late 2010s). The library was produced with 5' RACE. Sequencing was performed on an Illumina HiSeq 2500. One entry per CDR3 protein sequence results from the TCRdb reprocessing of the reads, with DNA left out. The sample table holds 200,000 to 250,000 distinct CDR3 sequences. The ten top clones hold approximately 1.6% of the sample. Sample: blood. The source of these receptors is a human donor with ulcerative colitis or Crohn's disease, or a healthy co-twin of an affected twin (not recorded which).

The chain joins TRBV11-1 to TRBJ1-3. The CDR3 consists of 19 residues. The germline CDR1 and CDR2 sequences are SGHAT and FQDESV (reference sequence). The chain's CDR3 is CASSLEMGFQSDSGNTIYF.

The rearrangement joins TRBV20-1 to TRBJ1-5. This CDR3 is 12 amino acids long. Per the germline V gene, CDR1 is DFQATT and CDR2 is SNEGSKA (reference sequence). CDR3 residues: CSVRVNNQPQHF.

CDR3 residues: CASSLTGGEQYF. The rearrangement joins TRBV3-1 to TRBJ2-7; with no DNA, the TCRdb D assignment of TRBD1 cannot be verified. The CDR3 totals 12 residues. Per the germline V gene, CDR1 is LGHDT and CDR2 is YNNKEL (reference sequence).

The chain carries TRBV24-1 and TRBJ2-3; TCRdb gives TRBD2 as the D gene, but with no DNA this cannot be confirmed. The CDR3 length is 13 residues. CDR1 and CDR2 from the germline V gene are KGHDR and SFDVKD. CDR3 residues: CAAQGGGTDTQYF.

The CDR3 region is CASSVAGRLGVDEQFF. The chain uses TRBV9 and TRBJ2-1; TCRdb gives TRBD2 as the D gene, but with no DNA this cannot be confirmed. The CDR3 contains 16 residues. Per the germline V gene, CDR1 is SGDLS and CDR2 is YYNGEE.

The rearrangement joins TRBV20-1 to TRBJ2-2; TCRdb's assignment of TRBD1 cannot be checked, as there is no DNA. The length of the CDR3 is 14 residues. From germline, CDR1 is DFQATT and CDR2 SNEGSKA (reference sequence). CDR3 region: CSAAQGRRNGELFF.

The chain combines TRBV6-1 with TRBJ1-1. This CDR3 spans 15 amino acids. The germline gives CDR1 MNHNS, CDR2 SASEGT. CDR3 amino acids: CASSTWGGKNTEAFF.

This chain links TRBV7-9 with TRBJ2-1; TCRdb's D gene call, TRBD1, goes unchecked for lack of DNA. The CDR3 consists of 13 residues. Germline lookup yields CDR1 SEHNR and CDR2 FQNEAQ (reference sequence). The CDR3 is CASGGFFLDEQFF. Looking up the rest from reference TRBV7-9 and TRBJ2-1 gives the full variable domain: DTGVSQNPRHKITKRGQNVTFRCDPISEHNRLYWYRQTLGQGPEFLTYFQNEAQLEKSRLLSDRFSAERPKGSFSTLEIQRTEQGDSAMYLCASGGFFLDEQFFGPGTRLTVL.

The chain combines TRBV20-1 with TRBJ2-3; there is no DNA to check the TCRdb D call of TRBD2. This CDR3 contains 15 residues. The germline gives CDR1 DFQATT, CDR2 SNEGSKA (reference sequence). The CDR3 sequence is CSARPSGEGTDTQYF.

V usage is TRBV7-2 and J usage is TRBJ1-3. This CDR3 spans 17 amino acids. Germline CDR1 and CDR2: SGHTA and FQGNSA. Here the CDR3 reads CASSLPRGFFSGNTIYF.

Here the CDR3 reads CSTGPITGTQETQYF. J is TRBJ2-5 and V is TRBV20-1; as DNA is missing, the TRBD2 call by TCRdb cannot be tested. The CDR3 is 15 residues long. CDR1 is DFQATT, CDR2 SNEGSKA, per germline (reference sequence).

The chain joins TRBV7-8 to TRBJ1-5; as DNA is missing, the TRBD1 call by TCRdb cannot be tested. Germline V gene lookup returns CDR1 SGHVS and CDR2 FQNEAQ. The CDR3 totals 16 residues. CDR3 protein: CASSLADRGNDQPQHF. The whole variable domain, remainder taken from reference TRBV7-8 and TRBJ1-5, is GAGVSQSPRYKVAKRGQDVALRCDPISGHVSLFWYQQALGQGPEFLTYFQNEAQLDKSGLPSDRFFAERPEGSVSTLKIQRTQQEDSAVYLCASSLADRGNDQPQHFGDGTRLSIL.

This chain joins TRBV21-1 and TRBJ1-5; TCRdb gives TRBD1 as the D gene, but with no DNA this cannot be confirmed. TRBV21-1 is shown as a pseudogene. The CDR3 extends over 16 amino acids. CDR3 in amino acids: CASNQRVSRDNQPQHF.

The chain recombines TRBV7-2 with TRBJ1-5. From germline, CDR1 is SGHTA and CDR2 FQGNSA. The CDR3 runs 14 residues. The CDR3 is CASSFLNLNQPQHF.

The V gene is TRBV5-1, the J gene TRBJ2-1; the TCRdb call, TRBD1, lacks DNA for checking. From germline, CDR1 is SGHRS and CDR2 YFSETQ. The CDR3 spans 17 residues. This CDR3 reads CASSLVWDPSSYNEQFF.

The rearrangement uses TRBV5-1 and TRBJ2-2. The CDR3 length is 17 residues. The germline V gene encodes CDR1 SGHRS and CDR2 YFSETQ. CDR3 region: CASSSQAQVTNTGELFF.

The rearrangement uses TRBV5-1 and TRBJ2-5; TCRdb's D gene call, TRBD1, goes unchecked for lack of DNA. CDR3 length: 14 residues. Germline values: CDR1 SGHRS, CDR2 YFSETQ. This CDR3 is CASSPGTAKETQYF.

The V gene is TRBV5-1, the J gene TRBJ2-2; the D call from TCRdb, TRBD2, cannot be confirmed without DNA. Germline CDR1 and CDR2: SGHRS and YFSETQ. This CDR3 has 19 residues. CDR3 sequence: CASSGESGGRTSNTGELFF.

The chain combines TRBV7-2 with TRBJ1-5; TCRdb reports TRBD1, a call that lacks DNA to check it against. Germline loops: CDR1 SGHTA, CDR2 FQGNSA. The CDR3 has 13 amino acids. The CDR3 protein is CASSHRVNQPQHF.

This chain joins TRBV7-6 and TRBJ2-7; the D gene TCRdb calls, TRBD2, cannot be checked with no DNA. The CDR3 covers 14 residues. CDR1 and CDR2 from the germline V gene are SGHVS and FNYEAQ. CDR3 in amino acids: CASSGNEGTYEQYF.

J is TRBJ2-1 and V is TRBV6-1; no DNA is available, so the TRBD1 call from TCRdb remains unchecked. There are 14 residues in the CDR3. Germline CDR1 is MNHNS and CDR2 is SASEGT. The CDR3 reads CASRPGRGWSEQFF.

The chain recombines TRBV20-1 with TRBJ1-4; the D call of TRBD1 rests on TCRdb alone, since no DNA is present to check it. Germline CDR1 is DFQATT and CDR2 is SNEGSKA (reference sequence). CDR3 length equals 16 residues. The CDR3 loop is CSARVGTGGAGEKLFF.

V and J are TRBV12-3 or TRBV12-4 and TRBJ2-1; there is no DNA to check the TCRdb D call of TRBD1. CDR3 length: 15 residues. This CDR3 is CASKSGRWRWNEQFF.

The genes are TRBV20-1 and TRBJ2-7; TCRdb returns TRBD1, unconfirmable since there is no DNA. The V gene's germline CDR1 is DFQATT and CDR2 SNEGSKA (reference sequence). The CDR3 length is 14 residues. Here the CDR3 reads CSANTGTAAYEQYF.

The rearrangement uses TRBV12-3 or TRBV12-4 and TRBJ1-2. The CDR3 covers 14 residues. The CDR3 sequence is CASRWAGGNYGYTF.

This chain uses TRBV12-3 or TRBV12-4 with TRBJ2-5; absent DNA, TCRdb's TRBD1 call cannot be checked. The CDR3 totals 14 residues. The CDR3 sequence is CASSFSGGQETQYF.

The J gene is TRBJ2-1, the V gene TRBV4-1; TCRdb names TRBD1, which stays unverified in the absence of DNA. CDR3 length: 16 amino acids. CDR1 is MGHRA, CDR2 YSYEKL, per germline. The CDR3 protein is CASSQVSGGPYNEQFF.

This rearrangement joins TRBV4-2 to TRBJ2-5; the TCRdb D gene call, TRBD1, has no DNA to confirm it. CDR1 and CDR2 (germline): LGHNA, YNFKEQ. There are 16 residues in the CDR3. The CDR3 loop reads CASSQDYRGQQETQYF.

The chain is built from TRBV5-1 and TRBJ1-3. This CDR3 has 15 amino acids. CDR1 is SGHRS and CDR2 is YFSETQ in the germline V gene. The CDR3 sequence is CASSWGGLSGNTIYF.